The clone carrying this T cell receptor beta chain showed up just a few times. Using a J-beta primer mix together with a sample-barcoded 5' primer, a second PCR was run for about 6 to 12 cycles. TCRdb reanalysed the 5' RACE reads using MiXCR and keeps one entry per CDR3 protein. The data show under 2,000,000 distinct CDR3 sequences, less than 50% seen once. This record belongs to a study of blood T cells in healthy people across ages. The sequence came from a woman aged 40 to 50 in good health. The sequenced sample consisted of blood.

This CDR3 is CASSPAWAGSYEQYF. The CDR3 bases are TGTGCCAGCAGTCCAGCATGGGCGGGGTCCTACGAGCAGTACTTC. The chain carries TRBV21-1 and TRBJ2-7; TRBD1 is the table's D call, not checked against the DNA. TRBV21-1 is labeled a pseudogene. This CDR3 has 15 amino acids.